Following are 10 T cell receptor beta chains from one sample sequenced in a study of T cells in Graves' hyperthyroidism and ophthalmopathy. Researchers took RNA transcripts and amplified the TCR beta CDR3 regions from them. The study used the HTBI primer set for a first-round RT-PCR of the TCR CDR3. TCRdb redid the calling of the multiplex PCR reads with MiXCR, one entry per CDR3 protein. Of 400,000 to 600,000 distinct CDR3 sequences in the sample, around 21% were seen once. The sequenced material came from blood. The receptors derive from a man aged 18-30 years with Graves' hyperthyroidism.

This clonotype was observed at least ten times. The CDR3 coding sequence is TGTGCCAGCAGCTTCTCTCTCTCGGGCCTCCGAGGAACTGAAGCTTTCTTT. This encodes CASSFSLSGLRGTEAFF. The chain has TRBV27 and TRBJ1-1; no reliable D call. Per the germline V gene, CDR1 is MNHEY and CDR2 is SMNVEV (reference sequence). The CDR3 spans 17 residues. Trimming took off 6 bases at V and 5 bases at J, with 25 bases between the two ends.

In the case of this clonotype: Given a much more abundant clone one base away, this may be a read error. This chain connects TRBV11-2 to TRBJ2-7, with TRBD1 matching over 7 bases. The germline V gene has CDR1 SGHAT and CDR2 FQNNGV. The CDR3 is 11 amino acids. The chain's CDR3 is CVSSLEGAEYF. CDR3 DNA sequence: TGTGTCAGCAGCTTAGAGGGGGCGGAGTACTTC. The full variable domain, completed using reference TRBV11-2 and TRBJ2-7, is EAGVAQSPRYKIIEKRQSVAFWCNPISGHATLYWYQQILGQGPKLLIQFQNNGVVDDSQLPKDRFSAERLKGVDSTLKIQPAKLEDSAVYLCVSSLEGAEYFGPGTRLTVT.

The table lists this clonotype with many counts. J is TRBJ1-2 and V is TRBV5-1; no clear D gene. The germline V gene encodes CDR1 SGHRS and CDR2 YFSETQ. The CDR3 has 16 amino acids. The germline V and J ends were trimmed by 0 bases and 4 bases, with 16 bases remaining between them. The CDR3 spells CASSLGTAAVGYGYTF. CDR3 DNA sequence: TGCGCCAGCAGCTTGGGGACCGCCGCGGTCGGCTATGGCTACACCTTC. The entire variable domain, with the rest obtained from reference TRBV5-1 and TRBJ1-2, is as follows: KAGVTQTPRYLIKTRGQQVTLSCSPISGHRSVSWYQQTPGQGLQFLFEYFSETQRNKGNFPGRFSGRQFSNSRSEMNVSTLELGDSALYLCASSLGTAAVGYGYTFGSGTRLTVV.

V is TRBV20-1 and J is TRBJ2-7, with D possibly matching TRBD2 (8 bases). Looked up from germline, CDR1 is DFQATT and CDR2 is SNEGSKA (reference sequence). Trimming left V 2 bases short and J 3 bases short, with 17 bases between. The CDR3 is made up of 15 amino acids. The CDR3 reads CSARPREGAFYEQYF. The CDR3 DNA sequence: TGCAGTGCTAGACCCCGGGAGGGGGCTTTCTACGAGCAGTACTTC.

The sample holds many counts of this clonotype. The rearrangement uses TRBV4-2 and TRBJ2-7, with a weak D call TRBD1 (5 bases). Germline V gene lookup returns CDR1 LGHNA and CDR2 YNFKEQ. The CDR3 loop spans 15 amino acids. The V end was cut by 0 bases, the J end by 6 bases, with 15 bases between. In nucleotides, the CDR3 is TGTGCCAGCAGCCAAGAAGTTGGCAGGGCAGGCGAGCAGTACTTC. It specifies CASSQEVGRAGEQYF.

This clonotype was found many times. This chain links TRBV5-8 with TRBJ1-2, with D perhaps matching TRBD1 (5 bases). Germline CDR1 is SGHTS and CDR2 is YDEGEE. CDR3 length: 15 amino acids. The V gene lost 6 bases and the J gene lost 1 base, with 16 bases spanning the gap. The DNA of the CDR3 is TGTGCCAGCACCCTTCAAGGGGCTTTTAACTATGGCTACACCTTC. It translates to CASTLQGAFNYGYTF.

This clonotype was counted ten times or more. This chain connects TRBV12-3 or TRBV12-4 to TRBJ1-1; D gene unclear. The CDR3 totals 17 residues. V was shortened by 0 bases and J by 1 base, with 15 bases between the two germline ends. CDR3 sequence reads: CASSLALIFTGNTEAFF. In nucleotides, the CDR3 is TGTGCCAGCAGTTTAGCCCTAATATTCACTGGGAACACTGAAGCTTTCTTT.

This clonotype appeared a few times. V and J are TRBV12-5 and TRBJ1-2, with a weak D call TRBD1 (6 bases). The V gene's germline CDR1 is LGHNT and CDR2 FRNRAP. The V and J ends lost 5 bases and 4 bases respectively, with 11 bases between them. The length of the CDR3 is 13 residues. This CDR3 is CASGQGHLYGYTF. The CDR3 coding sequence is TGTGCTAGTGGTCAGGGACACCTCTATGGCTACACCTTC.

V and J are TRBV19 and TRBJ1-1, with D perhaps matching TRBD1 (5 bases). The CDR3 has 14 amino acids. The germline V and J ends were trimmed by 1 base and 4 bases, with 10 bases remaining between them. Germline assignment: CDR1 LNHDA and CDR2 SQIVND (reference sequence). The CDR3 region has the DNA TGTGCCAGTAGTATAGTGGGGGGGACCACTGAAGCTTTCTTT. As protein: CASSIVGGTTEAFF.

This clonotype was observed at least ten times. This chain links TRBV6-2 or TRBV6-3 with TRBJ1-3, with TRBD1 as a possible D gene (6 bases). The germline CDR1 and CDR2 sequences are MNHEY and SVGEGT. Trimming left V 10 bases short and J 9 bases short, with 28 bases between. This CDR3 has 16 residues. DNA for the CDR3: TGTGCCATCTCCAAGGGGAATAACAGGGAAATTTGCACCATATATTTT. This sequence encodes CAISKGNNREICTIYF.